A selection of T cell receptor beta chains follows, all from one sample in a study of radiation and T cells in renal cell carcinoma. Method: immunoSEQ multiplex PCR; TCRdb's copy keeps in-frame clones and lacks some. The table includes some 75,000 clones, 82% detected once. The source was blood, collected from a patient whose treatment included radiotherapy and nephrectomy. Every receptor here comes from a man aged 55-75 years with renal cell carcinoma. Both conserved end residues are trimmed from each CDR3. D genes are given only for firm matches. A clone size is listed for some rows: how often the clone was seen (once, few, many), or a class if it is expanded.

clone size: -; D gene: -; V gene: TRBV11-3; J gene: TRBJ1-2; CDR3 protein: ASSLGWVNGYT
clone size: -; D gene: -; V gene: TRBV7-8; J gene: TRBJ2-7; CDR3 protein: ASSQRMTRDEQY
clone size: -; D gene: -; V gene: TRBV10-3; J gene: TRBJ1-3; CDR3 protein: AISAGQRHSGNTIY
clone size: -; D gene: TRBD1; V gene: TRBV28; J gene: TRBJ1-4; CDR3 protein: ASSQGTGGYKKLF
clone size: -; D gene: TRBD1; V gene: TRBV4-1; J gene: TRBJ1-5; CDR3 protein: ASSDRAVSNQPQH
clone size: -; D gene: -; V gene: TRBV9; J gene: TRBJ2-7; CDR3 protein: ASSVEGTGSYEQY
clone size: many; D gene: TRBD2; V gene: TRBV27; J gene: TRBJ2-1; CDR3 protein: ASSHPGLSVGEQF
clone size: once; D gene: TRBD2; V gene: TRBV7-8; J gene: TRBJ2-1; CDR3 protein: ASSLARLAGGDNEQF
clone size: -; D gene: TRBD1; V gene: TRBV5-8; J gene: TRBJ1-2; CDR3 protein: ASSFRGGNLYT
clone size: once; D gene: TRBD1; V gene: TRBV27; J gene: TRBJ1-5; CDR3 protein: ASSPRQGPQPQH
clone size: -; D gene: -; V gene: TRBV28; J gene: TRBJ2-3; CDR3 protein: ASSLPGITDTQY
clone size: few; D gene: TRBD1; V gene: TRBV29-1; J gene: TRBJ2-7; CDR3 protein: SVEVNRGNEQY
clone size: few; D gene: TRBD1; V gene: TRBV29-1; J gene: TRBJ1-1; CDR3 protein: SAKQGGDTEAF
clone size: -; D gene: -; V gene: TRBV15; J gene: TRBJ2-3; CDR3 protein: ATRGGQDTDTQY
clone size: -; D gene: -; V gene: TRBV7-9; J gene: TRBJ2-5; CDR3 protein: ASSLESRQY
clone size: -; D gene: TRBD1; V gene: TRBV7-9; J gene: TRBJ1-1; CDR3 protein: ASGGRGPEAF
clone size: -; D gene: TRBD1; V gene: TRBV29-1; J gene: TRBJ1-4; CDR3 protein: SVVTGVGEKLF
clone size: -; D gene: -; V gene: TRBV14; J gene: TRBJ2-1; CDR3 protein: ASSQELVLYSSSYNEQF
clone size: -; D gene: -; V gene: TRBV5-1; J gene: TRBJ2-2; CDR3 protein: ASSFSGDTGELF
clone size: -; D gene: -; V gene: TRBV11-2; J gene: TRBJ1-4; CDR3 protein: ASSLGTDQNEKLF
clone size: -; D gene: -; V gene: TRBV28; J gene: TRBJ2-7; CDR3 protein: ASSPPRRDPRPD
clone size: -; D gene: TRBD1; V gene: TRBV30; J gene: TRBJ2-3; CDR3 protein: AWWWDRGSDTQY
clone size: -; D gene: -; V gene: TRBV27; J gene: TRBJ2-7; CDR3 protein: ACLPSYEQY
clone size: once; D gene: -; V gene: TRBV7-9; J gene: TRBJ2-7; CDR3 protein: ASAFTGYEQY
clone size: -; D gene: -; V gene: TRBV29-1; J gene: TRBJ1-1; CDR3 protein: SATESFPLNTEAF
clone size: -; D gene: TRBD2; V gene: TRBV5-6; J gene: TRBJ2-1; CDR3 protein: ASSPIGRSGSEHEQF
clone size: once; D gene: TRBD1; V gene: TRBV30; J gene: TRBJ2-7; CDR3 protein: AWRTGLPTNRDRGYEQY
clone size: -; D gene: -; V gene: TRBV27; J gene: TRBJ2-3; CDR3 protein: ASSSPTTGEDTQY
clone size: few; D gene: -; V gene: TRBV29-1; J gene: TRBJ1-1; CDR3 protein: SASTTENTEAF